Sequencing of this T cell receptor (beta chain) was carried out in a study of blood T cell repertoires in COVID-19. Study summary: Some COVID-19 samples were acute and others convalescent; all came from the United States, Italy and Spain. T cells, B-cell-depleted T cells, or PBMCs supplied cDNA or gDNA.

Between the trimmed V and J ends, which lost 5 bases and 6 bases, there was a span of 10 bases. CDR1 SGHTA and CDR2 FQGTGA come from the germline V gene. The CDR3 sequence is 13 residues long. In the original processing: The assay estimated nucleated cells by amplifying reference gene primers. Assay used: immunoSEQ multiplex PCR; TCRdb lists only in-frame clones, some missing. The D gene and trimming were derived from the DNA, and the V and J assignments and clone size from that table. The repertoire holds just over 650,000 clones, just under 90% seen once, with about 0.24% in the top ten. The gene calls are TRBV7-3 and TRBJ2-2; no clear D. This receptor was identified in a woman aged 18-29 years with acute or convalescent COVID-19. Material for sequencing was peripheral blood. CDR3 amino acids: CASSPITSGELFF. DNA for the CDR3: TGTGCCAGCAGCCCCATTACTTCCGGGGAGCTGTTTTTT.